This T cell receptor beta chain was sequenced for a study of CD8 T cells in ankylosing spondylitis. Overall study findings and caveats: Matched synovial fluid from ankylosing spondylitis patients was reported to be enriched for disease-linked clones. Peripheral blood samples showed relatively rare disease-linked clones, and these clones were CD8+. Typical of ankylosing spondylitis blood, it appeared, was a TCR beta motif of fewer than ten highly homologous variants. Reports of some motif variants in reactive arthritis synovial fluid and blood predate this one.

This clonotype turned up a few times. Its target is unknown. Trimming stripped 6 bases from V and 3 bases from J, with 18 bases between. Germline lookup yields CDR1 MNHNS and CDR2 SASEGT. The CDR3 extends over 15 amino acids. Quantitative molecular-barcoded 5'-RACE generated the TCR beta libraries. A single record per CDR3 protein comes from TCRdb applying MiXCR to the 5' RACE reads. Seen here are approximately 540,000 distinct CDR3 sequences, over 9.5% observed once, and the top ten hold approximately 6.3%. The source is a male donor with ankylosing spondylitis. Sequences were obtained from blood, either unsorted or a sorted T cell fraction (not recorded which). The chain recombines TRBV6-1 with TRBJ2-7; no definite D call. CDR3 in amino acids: CASRLTENYRYEQYF. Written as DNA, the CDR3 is TGTGCCAGCAGACTTACAGAAAATTACCGCTACGAGCAGTACTTC.